One and the same sample provided the 26 T cell receptor beta chains below, sequenced in a study of blood T cell repertoires in COVID-19. This table comes from immunoSEQ multiplex PCR, and its TCRdb copy is limited to in-frame clones, with some not included. This sample has 150,000 to 200,000 clones, with 85% to 90% found just once. Input material: peripheral blood. The origin of the receptors is a human donor in a cohort sampled during active COVID-19.

This chain joins TRBV7-2 and TRBJ2-7; D is ambiguous. The CDR3 loop spans 13 amino acids. CDR1 and CDR2 (germline): SGHTA, FQGNSA. V lost 0 bases, J lost 2 bases, and 5 bases lay in between. The CDR3: CASSLATTYEQYF. CDR3 coding DNA: TGTGCCAGCAGCTTAGCAACTACCTACGAGCAGTACTTC.

The CDR3 DNA is TGTGCCAGCATAACAGGGAGGAACACTGAAGCTTTCTTT. Protein: CASITGRNTEAFF. The rearrangement joins TRBV28 to TRBJ1-1, with D possibly matching TRBD1 (6 bases). The CDR3 length is 13 residues. The germline CDR1 and CDR2 sequences are MDHEN and SYDVKM. V was pared by 7 bases and J by 1 base, with 10 bases between.

V usage is TRBV2 and J usage is TRBJ1-2; D unresolved. V shed 3 bases and J shed 7 bases, with 12 bases lying between them. Germline-derived CDR1 and CDR2 are SNHLY and FYNNEI. There are 13 residues in the CDR3. The CDR3 sequence: CASSEMREGGYTF. The CDR3 DNA follows: TGTGCCAGCAGTGAGATGAGGGAGGGTGGCTACACCTTC.

The chain combines TRBV9 with TRBJ1-4, with a possible D match to TRBD1 (6 bases). The CDR3 totals 15 residues. Trimming took 0 bases from V and 7 from J, leaving 13 bases between them. In germline, CDR1 is SGDLS, CDR2 YYNGEE. The CDR3 bases are TGTGCCAGCAGCGTAGCTCGGGGGGGCAGTGAAAAACTGTTTTTT. This encodes CASSVARGGSEKLFF.

J is TRBJ1-2 and V is TRBV5-1; maybe TRBD1 (5 bases). V lost 0 bases, J lost 4 bases, and 7 bases lay in between. CDR1 is SGHRS and CDR2 is YFSETQ in the germline V gene. CDR3 length: 13 residues. The CDR3 DNA reads as TGCGCCAGCAGCTTGGGGGACTCCTATGGCTACACCTTC. This codes for CASSLGDSYGYTF.

The V call is TRBV5-4, the J call TRBJ2-5; 7 nucleotides match TRBD2. V was pared by 0 bases and J by 0 bases, with 8 bases of the junction left unmatched. Germline-derived CDR1 and CDR2 are SGHNT and YYREEE (reference sequence). The CDR3 spans 17 residues. The CDR3 region is CASSLERVTSYQETQYF. The CDR3 coding sequence is TGTGCCAGCAGCTTGGAGCGGGTGACTAGCTACCAAGAGACCCAGTACTTC. Full variable domain (outside the CDR3, taken from reference TRBV5-4 and TRBJ2-5): ETGVTQSPTHLIKTRGQQVTLRCSSQSGHNTVSWYQQALGQGPQFIFQYYREEENGRGNFPPRFSGLQFPNYSSELNVNALELDDSALYLCASSLERVTSYQETQYFGPGTRLLVL.

The J gene is TRBJ2-5, the V gene TRBV3-1 (or the pseudogene TRBV3-2); D may be TRBD2 (7 bases). The length of the CDR3 is 17 residues. The V gene's germline CDR1 is LGHDT and CDR2 YNNKEL (reference sequence). V was trimmed by 1 base and J by 5 bases, leaving 20 bases between them. The CDR3 DNA follows: TGTGCCAGCAGCCAAGGGATTGCGGGGGCAATCGGGGAGACCCAGTACTTC. Translation gives CASSQGIAGAIGETQYF.

The chain uses TRBV18 and TRBJ1-1; D not resolved. The CDR3 has 14 residues. Between the trimmed V and J ends, which lost 4 bases and 5 bases, there was a span of 14 bases. The germline CDR1 and CDR2 sequences are KGHSH and LQKENI. As DNA, the CDR3 is TGTGCCAGCTCACGGGGAGAAGTTCGGACTGAAGCTTTCTTT. This sequence encodes CASSRGEVRTEAFF.

The chain carries TRBV3-1 (or the pseudogene TRBV3-2) and TRBJ2-7, with 8 positions matching TRBD1. Unmatched junction bases numbered 6, after V lost 0 bases and J lost 2 bases. The CDR3 is 16 amino acids. Germline loops: CDR1 LGHDT, CDR2 YNNKEL (reference sequence). CDR3 sequence: CASSQDLLRGPYEQYF. CDR3 DNA sequence: TGTGCCAGCAGCCAAGATCTTCTCAGGGGGCCCTACGAGCAGTACTTC.

V gene TRBV4-1 combines with J gene TRBJ1-3; D perhaps matches TRBD1 (6 bases). V lost 1 base, J lost 0 bases, and 16 bases lay in between. Germline V gene sequence: CDR1 MGHRA, CDR2 YSYEKL. The CDR3 is 18 residues long. CDR3 region: CASSQGGAGGISGNTIYF. CDR3 in DNA: TGCGCCAGCAGCCAAGGAGGTGCGGGGGGCATCTCTGGAAACACCATATATTTT.

This clone was observed a single time. The chain is built from TRBV27 and TRBJ2-7; 7 bases are a match to TRBD1. Per the germline V gene, CDR1 is MNHEY and CDR2 is SMNVEV (reference sequence). Trimming removed 5 bases from V and 4 bases from J; junction bases left unmatched: 23. The CDR3 totals 19 residues. Here the CDR3 reads CASSPMVMGKTGQGYEQYF. The CDR3 DNA reads as TGTGCCAGCAGTCCAATGGTAATGGGGAAGACAGGGCAAGGATACGAGCAGTACTTC.

This sequence joins TRBV2 and TRBJ1-1, with D perhaps matching TRBD1 (5 bases). Trimming took 8 bases from V and 2 from J, leaving 15 bases between them. CDR3 length equals 14 residues. Germline V gene data show CDR1 as SNHLY and CDR2 as FYNNEI. The CDR3 reads CASGVDRTNTEAFF. The CDR3, as DNA: TGTGCCAGCGGCGTCGACAGAACAAACACTGAAGCTTTCTTT.

The rearrangement joins TRBV5-1 to TRBJ2-5; TRBD2 matches at 9 bases. CDR1 and CDR2 (germline): SGHRS, YFSETQ. The CDR3 runs 17 residues. V lost 4 bases and J lost 5; bases outside the gene matches: 15. CDR3 sequence reads: CASSTGLSGSRGETQYF. CDR3 in DNA: TGCGCCAGCAGCACGGGACTTAGCGGGAGTAGGGGTGAGACCCAGTACTTC.

The chain links TRBV10-3 to TRBJ2-3, with 13 bases fitting TRBD2. Germline CDR1 reads ENHRY; CDR2 reads SYGVKD. The CDR3 is made up of 16 amino acids. J was trimmed by 0 bases and V by 6 bases; bases with no gene match: 3. CDR3 protein: CAISGTSGTSTDTQYF. CDR3 sequence (DNA): TGTGCCATCAGCGGGACTAGCGGGACTAGCACAGATACGCAGTATTTT.

The V call is TRBV4-3, the J call TRBJ2-3, with a weak D call TRBD2 (7 bases). The CDR3 length is 15 residues. Germline V lookup: CDR1 LGHNA, CDR2 YSLEER. V lost 0 bases to trimming and J lost 4 bases, with 11 bases between them. The CDR3 DNA is TGCGCCAGCAGCCAAGATAGGGGGGGGGCAGATACGCAGTATTTT. Protein sequence: CASSQDRGGADTQYF.

This clone was seen once. The V call is TRBV9, the J call TRBJ2-2, with D perhaps TRBD1 (5 bases). Germline values: CDR1 SGDLS, CDR2 YYNGEE. The ends were cut back, 0 bases at V and 3 bases at J, with 9 bases in the middle. The CDR3 spans 15 residues. CDR3 DNA sequence: TGTGCCAGCAGCGTAGGGGGCGCGGACACCGGGGAGCTGTTTTTT. This translates into CASSVGGADTGELFF.

The chain recombines TRBV18 with TRBJ1-3; 10 positions agree with TRBD1. The V and J ends lost 2 bases and 2 bases, in that order; junction bases with no gene match: 6. Germline-derived CDR1 and CDR2 are KGHSH and LQKENI. CDR3 length: 17 residues. The chain's CDR3 is CASSPSLGTGAGNTIYF. The DNA for the CDR3 is TGTGCCAGCTCACCATCCTTAGGGACAGGGGCTGGAAACACCATATATTTT.

This clone appeared once. The rearrangement joins TRBV19 to TRBJ2-1; D possibly corresponds to TRBD1 (6 bases). The V gene lost 4 bases and the J gene lost 9 bases, with 13 bases spanning the gap. The germline gives CDR1 LNHDA, CDR2 SQIVND (reference sequence). This CDR3 is 13 amino acids long. The CDR3 loop is CASSTDRSTEQFF. The CDR3 DNA is TGTGCCAGTAGTACGGACAGAAGCACTGAGCAGTTCTTC.

This chain connects TRBV4-3 to TRBJ1-5; 7 positions match TRBD1. The germline V gene has CDR1 LGHNA and CDR2 YSLEER. V dropped 0 bases and J dropped 6; count of bases not matched to a gene: 5. CDR3 size: 15 residues. CDR3 sequence (DNA): TGCGCCAGCAGCCAAGACCACAGGGGACTTCAGCCCCAGCATTTT. Protein sequence: CASSQDHRGLQPQHF.

This clone was found a few times. This sequence joins TRBV5-1 and TRBJ2-7; D might be TRBD1 (6 bases). The CDR3 spans 17 residues. V was shortened by 0 bases and J by 2 bases, with 18 bases between the two germline ends. Germline V gives CDR1 SGHRS, CDR2 YFSETQ. The chain's CDR3 is CASSLGALWTATYEQYF. In nucleotides, the CDR3 is TGCGCCAGCAGCTTGGGCGCCCTGTGGACAGCTACCTACGAGCAGTACTTC.

This chain connects TRBV19 to TRBJ2-2; D is possibly TRBD2 (6 bases). This CDR3 spans 13 amino acids. CDR1 LNHDA and CDR2 SQIVND come from the germline V gene (reference sequence). V was shortened by 10 bases and J by 7 bases, with 16 bases between the two germline ends. The CDR3 here is CATQGGRNGELFF. CDR3 in DNA: TGTGCCACCCAGGGAGGTCGGAACGGGGAGCTGTTTTTT.

The chain employs TRBV10-3 and TRBJ1-2; 7 nucleotides align to TRBD1. V dropped 3 bases and J dropped 10; count of bases not matched to a gene: 2. The CDR3 sequence is 11 residues long. Germline CDR1 ENHRY, CDR2 SYGVKD. The DNA of the CDR3 is TGTGCCATCAGTGAAACAGGGGCCTACACCTTC. Protein sequence: CAISETGAYTF.

This clone was seen only once. The chain has TRBV10-3 and TRBJ1-5; the D gene is possibly TRBD1 (6 bases). Germline V gene sequence: CDR1 ENHRY, CDR2 SYGVKD. V lost 11 bases and J lost 1, with 12 bases in between. The CDR3 totals 13 residues. CDR3 sequence (DNA): TGTGCCTGTGGGGGCTTAAGCAATCAGCCCCAGCATTTT. Translation: CACGGLSNQPQHF.

The sample holds many counts of this clone. The genes are TRBV2 and TRBJ2-7; D is uncertain. Germline V CDR1 and CDR2: SNHLY, FYNNEI. This CDR3 region has 13 residues. Trimming removed 2 bases from V and 1 base from J, with 6 bases in between. The CDR3 loop reads CASSEWHSYEQYF. In nucleotides, the CDR3 is TGTGCCAGCAGTGAATGGCATTCCTACGAGCAGTACTTC.

The chain has TRBV5-1 and TRBJ1-2; 8 nucleotides align to TRBD1. The CDR3 covers 15 residues. Germline assignment: CDR1 SGHRS and CDR2 YFSETQ. V trimming: 4 bases; J trimming: 4 bases; junction bases outside the gene matches: 9. CDR3: CASSPWTGTTYGYTF. The CDR3 DNA sequence: TGCGCCAGCAGCCCCTGGACAGGGACAACCTATGGCTACACCTTC. Looking up the rest from reference TRBV5-1 and TRBJ1-2 gives the full variable domain: KAGVTQTPRYLIKTRGQQVTLSCSPISGHRSVSWYQQTPGQGLQFLFEYFSETQRNKGNFPGRFSGRQFSNSRSEMNVSTLELGDSALYLCASSPWTGTTYGYTFGSGTRLTVV.

The chain is built from TRBV7-2 and TRBJ1-2; weak D call: TRBD1 (6 bases). Germline V lookup: CDR1 SGHTA, CDR2 FQGNSA. The CDR3 is 14 residues long. Between the trimmed V and J ends, which lost 4 bases and 6 bases, there was a span of 15 bases. CDR3 nucleotide sequence: TGTGCCAGCAGCTCATGGGGGGGCGCGGATGGCTACACCTTC. This translates into CASSSWGGADGYTF.